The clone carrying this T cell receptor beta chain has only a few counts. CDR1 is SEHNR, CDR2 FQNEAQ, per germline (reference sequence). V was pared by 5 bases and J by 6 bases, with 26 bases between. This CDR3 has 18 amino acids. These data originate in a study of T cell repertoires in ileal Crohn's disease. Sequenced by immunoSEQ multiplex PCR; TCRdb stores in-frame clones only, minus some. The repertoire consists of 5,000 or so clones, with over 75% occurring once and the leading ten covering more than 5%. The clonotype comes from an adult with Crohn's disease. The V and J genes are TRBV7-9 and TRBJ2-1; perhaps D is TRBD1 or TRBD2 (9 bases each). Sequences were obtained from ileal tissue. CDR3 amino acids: CASSKWTGAGRGGNEQFF. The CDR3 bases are TGTGCCAGCAGCAAATGGACAGGGGCTGGGCGGGGGGGCAATGAGCAGTTCTTC. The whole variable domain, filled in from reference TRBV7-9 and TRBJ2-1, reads DTGVSQNPRHKITKRGQNVTFRCDPISEHNRLYWYRQTLGQGPEFLTYFQNEAQLEKSRLLSDRFSAERPKGSFSTLEIQRTEQGDSAMYLCASSKWTGAGRGGNEQFFGPGTRLTVL.